This T cell receptor (beta chain) originates from a study of glioma-infiltrating T cells. Overall study context: Samples included WHO grade II oligodendrogliomas or astrocytomas and initial-diagnosis grade IV glioblastomas. Presurgical dexamethasone in glioma patients lasted six or fewer days. Study-wide results and limits: Tissue-blood divergence was below expectation in non-neoplastic patients, above in gliomas.

Using RNA template, CDR3s of TCR alpha and beta were amplified with iRepertoire arm-PCR. One entry per CDR3 protein, called by TCRdb with MiXCR from the multiplex PCR reads. This sample has approximately 400,000 distinct CDR3 sequences, with more than 35% found just once. This CDR3 comprises 16 residues. The V gene's germline CDR1 is MDHEN and CDR2 SYDVKM. The J segment lost 6 bases and the V segment lost 1 base, leaving 10 bases of the junction unmatched. Concerning this clonotype: Its matching antigen is unknown.

The specimen sequenced was glioma tissue, nonneoplastic brain tissue, or PBMCs (not recorded which). The sequence came from a human donor with low-grade glioma or glioblastoma, undergoing nonglioma brain surgery, or in good health (not recorded which). The chain recombines TRBV28 with TRBJ2-3; TRBD2 matches at 7 bases. The CDR3 DNA is TGTGCCAGCAGTTTATCTTTAGCGGGCCCCGGCGATACGCAGTATTTT. This encodes CASSLSLAGPGDTQYF. Looking up the rest from reference TRBV28 and TRBJ2-3 gives the full variable domain: DVKVTQSSRYLVKRTGEKVFLECVQDMDHENMFWYRQDPGLGLRLIYFSYDVKMKEKGDIPEGYSVSREKKERFSLILESASTNQTSMYLCASSLSLAGPGDTQYFGPGTRLTVL.